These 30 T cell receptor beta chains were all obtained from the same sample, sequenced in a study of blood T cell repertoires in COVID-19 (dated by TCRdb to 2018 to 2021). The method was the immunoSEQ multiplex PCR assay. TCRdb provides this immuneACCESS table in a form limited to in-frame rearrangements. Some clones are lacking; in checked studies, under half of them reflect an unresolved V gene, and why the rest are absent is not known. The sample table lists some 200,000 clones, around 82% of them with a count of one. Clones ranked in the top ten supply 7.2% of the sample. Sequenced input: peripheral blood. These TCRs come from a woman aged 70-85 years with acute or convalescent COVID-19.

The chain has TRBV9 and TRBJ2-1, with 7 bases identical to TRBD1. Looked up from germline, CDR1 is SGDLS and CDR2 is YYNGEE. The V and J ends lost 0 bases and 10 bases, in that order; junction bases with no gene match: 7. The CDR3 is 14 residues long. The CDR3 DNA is TGTGCCAGCAGCGTAGGACAGGGAAATGAGGAGCAGTTCTTC. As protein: CASSVGQGNEEQFF. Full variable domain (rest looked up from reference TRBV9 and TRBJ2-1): DSGVTQTPKHLITATGQRVTLRCSPRSGDLSVYWYQQSLDQGLQFLIQYYNGEERAKGNILERFSAQQFPDLHSELNLSSLELGDSALYFCASSVGQGNEEQFFGPGTRLTVL.

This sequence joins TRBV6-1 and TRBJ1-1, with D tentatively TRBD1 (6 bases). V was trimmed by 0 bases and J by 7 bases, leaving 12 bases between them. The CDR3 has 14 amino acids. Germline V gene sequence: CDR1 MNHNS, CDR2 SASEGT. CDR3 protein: CASSEAGALSEAFF. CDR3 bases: TGTGCCAGCAGTGAAGCGGGGGCTTTAAGTGAAGCTTTCTTT.

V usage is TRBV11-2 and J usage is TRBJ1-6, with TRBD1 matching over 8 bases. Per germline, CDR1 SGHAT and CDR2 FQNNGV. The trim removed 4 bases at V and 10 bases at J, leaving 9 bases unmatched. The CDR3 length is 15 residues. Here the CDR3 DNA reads TGTGCCAGCAGCTCTAGGACAGGGCAACAGTCACCCCTCCACTTT. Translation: CASSSRTGQQSPLHF.

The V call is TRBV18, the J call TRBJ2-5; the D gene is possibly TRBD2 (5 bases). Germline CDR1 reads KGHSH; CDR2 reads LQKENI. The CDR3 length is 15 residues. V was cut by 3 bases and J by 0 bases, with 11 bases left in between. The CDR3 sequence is CASSPSMDYQETQYF. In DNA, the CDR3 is TGTGCCAGCTCACCCTCGATGGACTACCAAGAGACCCAGTACTTC.

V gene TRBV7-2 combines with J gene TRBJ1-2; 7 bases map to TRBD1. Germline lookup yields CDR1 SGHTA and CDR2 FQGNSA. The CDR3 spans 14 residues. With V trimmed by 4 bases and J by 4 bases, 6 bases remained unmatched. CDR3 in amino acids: CASSSMTGSYGYTF. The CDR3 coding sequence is TGTGCCAGCAGCTCCATGACAGGGAGCTATGGCTACACCTTC.

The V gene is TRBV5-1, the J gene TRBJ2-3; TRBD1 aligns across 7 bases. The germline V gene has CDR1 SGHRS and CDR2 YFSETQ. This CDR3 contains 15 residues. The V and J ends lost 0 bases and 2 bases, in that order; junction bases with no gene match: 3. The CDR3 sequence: CASSLARGNTDTQYF. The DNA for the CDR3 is TGCGCCAGCAGCTTGGCCAGGGGGAACACAGATACGCAGTATTTT. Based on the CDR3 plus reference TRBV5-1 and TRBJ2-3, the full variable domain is KAGVTQTPRYLIKTRGQQVTLSCSPISGHRSVSWYQQTPGQGLQFLFEYFSETQRNKGNFPGRFSGRQFSNSRSEMNVSTLELGDSALYLCASSLARGNTDTQYFGPGTRLTVL.

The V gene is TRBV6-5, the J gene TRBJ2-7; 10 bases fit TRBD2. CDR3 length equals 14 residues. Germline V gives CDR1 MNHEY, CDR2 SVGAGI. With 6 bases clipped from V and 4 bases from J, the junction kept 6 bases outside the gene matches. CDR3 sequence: CASSSSGGPYEQYF. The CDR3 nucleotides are TGTGCCAGCAGCTCTAGCGGGGGCCCTTACGAGCAGTACTTC.

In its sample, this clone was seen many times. The DNA of the CDR3 is TGTGCCAGCAGCTCCAGCGGGGGCCCCCTCTACGAGCAGTACTTC. It yields the protein CASSSSGGPLYEQYF. The chain is built from TRBV7-3 and TRBJ2-7, with TRBD2 matching over 8 bases. Germline trimming cut 4 bases from V and 3 bases from J; bases unmatched to any gene: 8. CDR3 length: 15 amino acids. CDR1 and CDR2 (germline): SGHTA, FQGTGA.

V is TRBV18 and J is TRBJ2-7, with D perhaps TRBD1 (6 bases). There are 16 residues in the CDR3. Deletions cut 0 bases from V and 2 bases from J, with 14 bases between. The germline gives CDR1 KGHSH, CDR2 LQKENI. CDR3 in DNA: TGTGCCAGCTCACCACCGAGTTCCGAGGGGGCCTACGAGCAGTACTTC. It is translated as CASSPPSSEGAYEQYF.

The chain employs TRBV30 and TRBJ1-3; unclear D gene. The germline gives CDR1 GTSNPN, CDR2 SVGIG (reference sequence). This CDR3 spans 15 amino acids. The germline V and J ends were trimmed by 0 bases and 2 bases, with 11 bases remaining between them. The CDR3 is CAWSVNAVAGNTIYF. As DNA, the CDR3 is TGTGCCTGGAGTGTAAATGCGGTAGCTGGAAACACCATATATTTT.

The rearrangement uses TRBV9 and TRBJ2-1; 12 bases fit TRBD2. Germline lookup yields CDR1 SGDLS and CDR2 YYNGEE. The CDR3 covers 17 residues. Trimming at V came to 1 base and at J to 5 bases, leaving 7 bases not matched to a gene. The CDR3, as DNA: TGTGCCAGCAGCGTAAAGCTAGCGGGGGGGCCCAACAATGAGCAGTTCTTC. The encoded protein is CASSVKLAGGPNNEQFF.

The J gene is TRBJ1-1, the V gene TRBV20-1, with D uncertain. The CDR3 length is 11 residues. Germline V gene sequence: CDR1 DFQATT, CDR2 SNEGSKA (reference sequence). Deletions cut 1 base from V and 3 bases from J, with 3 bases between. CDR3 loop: CSARVDTEAFF. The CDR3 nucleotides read TGCAGTGCTAGAGTAGACACTGAAGCTTTCTTT.

The CDR3 spells CASSLQSRDTQYF. The DNA of the CDR3 is TGTGCCAGCAGCTTACAGTCGAGGGATACGCAGTATTTT. The rearrangement joins TRBV11-2 to TRBJ2-3; unclear D gene. This CDR3 contains 13 residues. In germline, CDR1 is SGHAT, CDR2 FQNNGV. The V end was cut by 2 bases, the J end by 6 bases, with 9 bases between.

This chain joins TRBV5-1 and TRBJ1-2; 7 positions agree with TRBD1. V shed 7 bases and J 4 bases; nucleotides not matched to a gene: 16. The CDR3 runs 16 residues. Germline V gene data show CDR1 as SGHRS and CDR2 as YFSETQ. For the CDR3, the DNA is TGCGCCAGCCGCGAAACGACGGCCGGGACAGCCTATGGCTACACCTTC. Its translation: CASRETTAGTAYGYTF.

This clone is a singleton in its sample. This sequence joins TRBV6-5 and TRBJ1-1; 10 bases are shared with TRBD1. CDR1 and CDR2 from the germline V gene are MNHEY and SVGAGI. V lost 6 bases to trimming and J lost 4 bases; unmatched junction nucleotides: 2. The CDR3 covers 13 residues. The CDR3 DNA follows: TGTGCCAGCAGGGGGACAGGGGTCACTGAAGCTTTCTTT. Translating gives CASRGTGVTEAFF.

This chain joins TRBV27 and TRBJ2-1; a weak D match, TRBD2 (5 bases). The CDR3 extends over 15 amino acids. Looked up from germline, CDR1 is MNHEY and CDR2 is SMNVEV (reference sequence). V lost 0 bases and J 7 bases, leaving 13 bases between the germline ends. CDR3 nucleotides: TGTGCCAGCAGTTTATCGAATCGGGGTAGGAATGAGCAGTTCTTC. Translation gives CASSLSNRGRNEQFF.

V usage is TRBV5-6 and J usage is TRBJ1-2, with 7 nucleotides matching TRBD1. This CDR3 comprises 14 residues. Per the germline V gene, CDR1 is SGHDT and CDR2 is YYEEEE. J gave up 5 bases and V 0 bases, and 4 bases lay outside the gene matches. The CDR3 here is CASSLDRGLYGYTF. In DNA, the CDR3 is TGTGCCAGCAGCTTGGACAGGGGACTTTATGGCTACACCTTC.

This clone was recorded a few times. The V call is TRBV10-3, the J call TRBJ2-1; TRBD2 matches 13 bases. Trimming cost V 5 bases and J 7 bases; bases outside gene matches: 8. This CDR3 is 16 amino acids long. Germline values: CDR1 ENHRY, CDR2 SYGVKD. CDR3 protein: CAISLGTSGAQNEQFF. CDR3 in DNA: TGTGCCATCAGTCTTGGGACTAGCGGGGCCCAAAATGAGCAGTTCTTC.

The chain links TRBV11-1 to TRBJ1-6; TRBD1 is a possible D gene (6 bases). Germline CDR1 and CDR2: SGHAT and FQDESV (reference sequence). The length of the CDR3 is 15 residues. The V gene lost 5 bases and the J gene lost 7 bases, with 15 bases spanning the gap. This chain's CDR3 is CASSPRGRGNSPLHF. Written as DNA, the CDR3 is TGTGCCAGCAGCCCGAGGGGCAGGGGCAATTCACCCCTCCACTTT.

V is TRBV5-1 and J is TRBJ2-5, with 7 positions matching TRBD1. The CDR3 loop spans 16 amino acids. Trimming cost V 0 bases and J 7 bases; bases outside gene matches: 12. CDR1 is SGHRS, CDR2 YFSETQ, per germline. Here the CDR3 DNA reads TGCGCCAGCAGCTTGGGCTCGGTAGGGGGCGAGGGGACCCAGTACTTC. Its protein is CASSLGSVGGEGTQYF.

The chain's CDR3 is CASSLDSGVSTDTQYF. As DNA, the CDR3 is TGTGCCAGCAGCTTAGATTCCGGGGTTAGCACAGATACGCAGTATTTT. This sequence joins TRBV7-8 and TRBJ2-3, with a possible D match to TRBD2 (5 bases). Trimming pared 1 base from V and 0 bases from J, leaving 11 bases between. Germline-derived CDR1 and CDR2 are SGHVS and FQNEAQ. The CDR3 length is 16 residues.

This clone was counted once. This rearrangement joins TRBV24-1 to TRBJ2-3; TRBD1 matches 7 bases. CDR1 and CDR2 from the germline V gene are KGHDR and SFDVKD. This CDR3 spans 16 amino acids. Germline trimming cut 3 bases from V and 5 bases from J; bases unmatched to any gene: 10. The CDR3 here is CATSDPDRDKKDTQYF. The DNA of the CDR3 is TGTGCCACCAGTGATCCTGACAGGGATAAGAAAGATACGCAGTATTTT.

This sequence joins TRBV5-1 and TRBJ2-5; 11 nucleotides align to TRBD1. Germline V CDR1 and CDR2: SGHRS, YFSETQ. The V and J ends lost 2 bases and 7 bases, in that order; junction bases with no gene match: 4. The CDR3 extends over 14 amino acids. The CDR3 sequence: CASSFGTGGPTQYF. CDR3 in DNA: TGCGCCAGCAGCTTCGGGACAGGGGGGCCGACCCAGTACTTC.

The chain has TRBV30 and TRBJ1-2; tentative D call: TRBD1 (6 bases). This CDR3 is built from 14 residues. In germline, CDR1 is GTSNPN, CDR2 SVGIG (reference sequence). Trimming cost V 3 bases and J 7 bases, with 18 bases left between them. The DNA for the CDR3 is TGTGCCTGGAGGCTGGACAGAAATGATGGTGGCTACACCTTC. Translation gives CAWRLDRNDGGYTF.

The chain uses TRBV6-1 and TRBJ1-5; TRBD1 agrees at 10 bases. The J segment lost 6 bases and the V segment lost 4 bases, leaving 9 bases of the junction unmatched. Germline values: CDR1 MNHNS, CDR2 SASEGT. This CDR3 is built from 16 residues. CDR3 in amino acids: CASSGLSGQGSQPQHF. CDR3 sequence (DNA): TGTGCCAGCAGTGGTCTCTCGGGACAGGGGAGTCAGCCCCAGCATTTT.

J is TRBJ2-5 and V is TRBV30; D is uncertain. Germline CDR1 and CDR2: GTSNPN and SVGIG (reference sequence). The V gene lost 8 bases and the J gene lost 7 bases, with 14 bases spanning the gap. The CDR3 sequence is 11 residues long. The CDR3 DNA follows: TGTGCCAGCGACTTGGGTTGGACCCAGTACTTC. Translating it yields CASDLGWTQYF.

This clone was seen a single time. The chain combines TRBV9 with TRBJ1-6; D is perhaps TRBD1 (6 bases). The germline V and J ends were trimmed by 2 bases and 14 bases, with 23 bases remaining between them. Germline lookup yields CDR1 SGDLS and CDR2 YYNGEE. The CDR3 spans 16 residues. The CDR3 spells CASSVAGTGLGGALHF. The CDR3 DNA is TGTGCCAGCAGCGTGGCCGGAACAGGGCTCGGGGGGGCCCTCCACTTT.

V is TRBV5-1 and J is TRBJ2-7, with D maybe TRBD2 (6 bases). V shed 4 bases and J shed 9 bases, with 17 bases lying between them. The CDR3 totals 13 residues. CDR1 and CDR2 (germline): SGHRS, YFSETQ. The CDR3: CASSRFGGGMQYV. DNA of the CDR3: TGCGCCAGCAGCCGTTTTGGGGGAGGAATGCAGTACGTC.

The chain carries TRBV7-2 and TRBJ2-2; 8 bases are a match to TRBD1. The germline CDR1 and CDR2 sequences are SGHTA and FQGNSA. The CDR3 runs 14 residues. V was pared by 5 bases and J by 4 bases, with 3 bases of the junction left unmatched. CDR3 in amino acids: CASSEQGGTGELFF. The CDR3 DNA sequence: TGTGCCAGCAGCGAACAGGGGGGCACCGGGGAGCTGTTTTTT.

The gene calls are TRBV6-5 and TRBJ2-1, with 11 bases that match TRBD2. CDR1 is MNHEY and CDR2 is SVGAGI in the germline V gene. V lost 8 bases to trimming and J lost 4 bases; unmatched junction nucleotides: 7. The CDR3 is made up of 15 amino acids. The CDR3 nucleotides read TGTGCCAGCTTATTCGGGACTAGCGGTTACAATGAGCAGTTCTTC. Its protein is CASLFGTSGYNEQFF.